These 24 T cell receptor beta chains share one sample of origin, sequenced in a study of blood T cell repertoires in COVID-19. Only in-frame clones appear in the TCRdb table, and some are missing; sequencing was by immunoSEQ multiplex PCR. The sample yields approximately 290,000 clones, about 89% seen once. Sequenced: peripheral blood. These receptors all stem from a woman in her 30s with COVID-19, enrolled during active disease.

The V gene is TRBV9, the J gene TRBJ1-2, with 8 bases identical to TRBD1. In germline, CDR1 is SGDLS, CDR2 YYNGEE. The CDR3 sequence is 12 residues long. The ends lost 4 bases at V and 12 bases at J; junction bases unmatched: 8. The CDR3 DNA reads TGTGCCAGCAGCTCCCCAGGGGGCAGGAACACCTTC. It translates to CASSSPGGRNTF. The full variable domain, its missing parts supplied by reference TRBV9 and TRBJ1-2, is DSGVTQTPKHLITATGQRVTLRCSPRSGDLSVYWYQQSLDQGLQFLIQYYNGEERAKGNILERFSAQQFPDLHSELNLSSLELGDSALYFCASSSPGGRNTFGSGTRLTVV.

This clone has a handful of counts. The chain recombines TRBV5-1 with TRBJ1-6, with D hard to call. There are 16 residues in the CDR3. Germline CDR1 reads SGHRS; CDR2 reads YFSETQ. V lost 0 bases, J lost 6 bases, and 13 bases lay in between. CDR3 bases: TGCGCCAGCAGCTTGGTAAGGGAGGGATTTAATTCACCCCTCCACTTT. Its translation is CASSLVREGFNSPLHF.

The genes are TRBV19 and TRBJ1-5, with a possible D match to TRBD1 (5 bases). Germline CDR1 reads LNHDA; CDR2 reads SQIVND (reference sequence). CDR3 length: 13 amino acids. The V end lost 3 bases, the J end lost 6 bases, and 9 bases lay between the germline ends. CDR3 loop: CASSIPRVQPQHF. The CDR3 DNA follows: TGTGCCAGTAGTATCCCCAGGGTTCAGCCCCAGCATTTT.

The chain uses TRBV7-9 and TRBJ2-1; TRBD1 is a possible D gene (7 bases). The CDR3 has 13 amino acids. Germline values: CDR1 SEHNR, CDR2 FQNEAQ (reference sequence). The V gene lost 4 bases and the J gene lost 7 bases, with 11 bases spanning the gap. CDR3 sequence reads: CASSWAGGNEQFF. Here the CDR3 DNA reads TGTGCCAGCAGCTGGGCAGGGGGGAATGAGCAGTTCTTC.

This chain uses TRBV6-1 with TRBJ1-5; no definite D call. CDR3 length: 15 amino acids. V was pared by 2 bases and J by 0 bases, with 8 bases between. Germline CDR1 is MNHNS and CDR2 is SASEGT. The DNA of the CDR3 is TGTGCCAGCAGTGAATTCGTCGGTAGCAATCAGCCCCAGCATTTT. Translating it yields CASSEFVGSNQPQHF.

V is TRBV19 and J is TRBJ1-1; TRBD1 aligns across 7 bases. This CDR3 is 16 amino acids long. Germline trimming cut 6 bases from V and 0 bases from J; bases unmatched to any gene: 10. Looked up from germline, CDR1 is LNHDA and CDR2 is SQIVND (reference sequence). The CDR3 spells CASSEPGQSMNTEAFF. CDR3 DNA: TGTGCCAGTAGCGAGCCGGGACAGAGTATGAACACTGAAGCTTTCTTT.

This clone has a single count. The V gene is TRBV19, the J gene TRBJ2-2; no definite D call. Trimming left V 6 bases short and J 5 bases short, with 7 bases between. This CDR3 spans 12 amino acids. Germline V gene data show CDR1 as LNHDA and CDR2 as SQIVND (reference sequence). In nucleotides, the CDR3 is TGTGCCAGTAGATCCGTGACCGGGGAGCTGTTTTTT. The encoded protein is CASRSVTGELFF.

The CDR3 region is CASSSPIQPQHF. Here the CDR3 DNA reads TGTGCCAGCAGTTCCCCCATTCAGCCCCAGCATTTT. The chain joins TRBV28 to TRBJ1-5; D gene unclear. The CDR3 totals 12 residues. Germline lookup yields CDR1 MDHEN and CDR2 SYDVKM. V was trimmed by 4 bases and J by 6 bases, leaving 7 bases between them.

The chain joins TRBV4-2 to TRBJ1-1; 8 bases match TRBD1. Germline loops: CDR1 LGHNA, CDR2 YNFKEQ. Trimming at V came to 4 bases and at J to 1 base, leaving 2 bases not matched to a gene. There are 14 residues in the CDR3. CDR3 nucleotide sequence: TGTGCCAGCAGCCTGGACAGGGAGAACACTGAAGCTTTCTTT. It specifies CASSLDRENTEAFF.

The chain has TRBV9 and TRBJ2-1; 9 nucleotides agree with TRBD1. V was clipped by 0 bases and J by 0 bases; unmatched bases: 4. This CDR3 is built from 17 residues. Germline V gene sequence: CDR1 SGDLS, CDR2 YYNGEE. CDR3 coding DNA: TGTGCCAGCAGCGTAGCGGGACAGGGTCGCTCCTACAATGAGCAGTTCTTC. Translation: CASSVAGQGRSYNEQFF.

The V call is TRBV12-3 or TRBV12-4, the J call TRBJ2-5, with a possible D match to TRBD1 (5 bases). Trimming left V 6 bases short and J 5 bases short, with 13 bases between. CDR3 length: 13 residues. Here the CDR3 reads CASSRQGLETQYF. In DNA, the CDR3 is TGTGCCAGCAGCCGCCAGGGTTTGGAGACCCAGTACTTC.

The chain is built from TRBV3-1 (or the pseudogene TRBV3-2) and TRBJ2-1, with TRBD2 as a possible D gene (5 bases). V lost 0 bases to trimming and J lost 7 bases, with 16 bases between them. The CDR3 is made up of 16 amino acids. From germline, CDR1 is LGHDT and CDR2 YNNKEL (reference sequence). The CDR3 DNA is TGTGCCAGCAGCCAAGAATTGTCTAGTGGGGAGAATGAGCAGTTCTTC. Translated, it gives CASSQELSSGENEQFF.

The CDR3 DNA is TGTGCCAGCAGCTCCCTAGCGATACCCTCGCAGTTCTTC. Its protein product is CASSSLAIPSQFF. The gene calls are TRBV3-1 (or the pseudogene TRBV3-2) and TRBJ2-1, with D possibly being TRBD2 (6 bases). Between the trimmed V and J ends, which lost 5 bases and 12 bases, there was a span of 17 bases. The germline V gene encodes CDR1 LGHDT and CDR2 YNNKEL (reference sequence). The CDR3 extends over 13 amino acids.

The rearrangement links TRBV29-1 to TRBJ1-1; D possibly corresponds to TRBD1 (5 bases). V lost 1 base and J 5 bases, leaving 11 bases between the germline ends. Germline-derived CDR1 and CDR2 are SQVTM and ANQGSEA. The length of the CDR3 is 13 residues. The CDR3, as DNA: TGCAGCGTTGAAGGGGGGGGGTATACTGAAGCTTTCTTT. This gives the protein CSVEGGGYTEAFF.

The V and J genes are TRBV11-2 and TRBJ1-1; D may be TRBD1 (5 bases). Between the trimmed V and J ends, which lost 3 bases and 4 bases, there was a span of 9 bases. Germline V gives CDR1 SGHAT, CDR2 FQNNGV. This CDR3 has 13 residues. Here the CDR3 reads CASSLGQVTEAFF. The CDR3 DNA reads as TGTGCCAGCAGCTTGGGGCAGGTCACTGAAGCTTTCTTT.

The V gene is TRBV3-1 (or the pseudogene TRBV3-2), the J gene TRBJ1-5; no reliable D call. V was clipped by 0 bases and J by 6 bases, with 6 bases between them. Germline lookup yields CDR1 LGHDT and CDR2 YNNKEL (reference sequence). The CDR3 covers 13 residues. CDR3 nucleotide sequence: TGTGCCAGCAGCCAAGATACTAGTCAGCCCCAGCATTTT. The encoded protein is CASSQDTSQPQHF.

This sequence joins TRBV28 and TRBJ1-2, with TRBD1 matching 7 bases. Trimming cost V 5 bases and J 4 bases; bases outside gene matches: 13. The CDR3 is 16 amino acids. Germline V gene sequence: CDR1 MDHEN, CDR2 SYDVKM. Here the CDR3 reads CASSTRTGRAGYGYTF. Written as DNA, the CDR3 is TGTGCCAGCAGTACCCGGACAGGTAGGGCCGGCTATGGCTACACCTTC.

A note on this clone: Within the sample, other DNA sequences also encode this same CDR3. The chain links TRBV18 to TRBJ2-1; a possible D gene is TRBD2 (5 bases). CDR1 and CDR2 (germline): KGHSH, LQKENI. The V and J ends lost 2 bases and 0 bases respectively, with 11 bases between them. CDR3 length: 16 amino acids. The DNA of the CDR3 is TGTGCCAGCTCACCAACCAGCGGCAGCTCCTACAATGAGCAGTTCTTC. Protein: CASSPTSGSSYNEQFF.

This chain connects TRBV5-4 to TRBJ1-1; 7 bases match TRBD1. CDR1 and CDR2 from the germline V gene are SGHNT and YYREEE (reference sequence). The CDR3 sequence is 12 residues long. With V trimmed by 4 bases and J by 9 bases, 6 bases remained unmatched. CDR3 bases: TGTGCCAGCAGCGCTAGACAGGGTAAAGCTTTCTTT. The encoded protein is CASSARQGKAFF.

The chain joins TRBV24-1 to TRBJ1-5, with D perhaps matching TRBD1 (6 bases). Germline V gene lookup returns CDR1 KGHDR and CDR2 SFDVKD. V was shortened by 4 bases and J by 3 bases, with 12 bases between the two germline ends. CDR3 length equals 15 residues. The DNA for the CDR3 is TGTGCCACCAGTGAGGACAGTCCTTACAATCAGCCCCAGCATTTT. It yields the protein CATSEDSPYNQPQHF.

CDR3 nucleotides: TGTGCCAGCAGCCTCCCAGGGCGGGAGGGCATCAATGAGCAGTTCTTC. The encoded protein is CASSLPGREGINEQFF. The chain uses TRBV9 and TRBJ2-1, with TRBD2 matching over 9 bases. With V trimmed by 4 bases and J by 6 bases, 11 bases remained unmatched. This CDR3 is 16 amino acids long. From germline, CDR1 is SGDLS and CDR2 YYNGEE.

CDR3 sequence reads: CASSRTGGTYGYTF. The CDR3 DNA reads as TGCGCCAGCAGCCGGACAGGGGGAACCTATGGCTACACCTTC. V usage is TRBV4-1 and J usage is TRBJ1-2; TRBD1 matches at 10 bases. This CDR3 has 14 amino acids. Germline V CDR1 and CDR2: MGHRA, YSYEKL. The trim removed 4 bases at V and 4 bases at J, leaving 3 bases unmatched.

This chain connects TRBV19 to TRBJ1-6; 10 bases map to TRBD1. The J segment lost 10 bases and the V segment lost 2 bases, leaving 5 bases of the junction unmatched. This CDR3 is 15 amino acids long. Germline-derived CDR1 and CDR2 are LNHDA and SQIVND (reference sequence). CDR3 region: CASSIKGTGESPLHF. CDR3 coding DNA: TGTGCCAGTAGTATAAAAGGGACAGGGGAATCACCCCTCCACTTT.

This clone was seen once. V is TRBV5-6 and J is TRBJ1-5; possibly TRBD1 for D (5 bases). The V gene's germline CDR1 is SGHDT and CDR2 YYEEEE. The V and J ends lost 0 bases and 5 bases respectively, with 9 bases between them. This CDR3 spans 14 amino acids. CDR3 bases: TGTGCCAGCAGCTTGGAGGGGTCATATCAGCCCCAGCATTTT. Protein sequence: CASSLEGSYQPQHF.